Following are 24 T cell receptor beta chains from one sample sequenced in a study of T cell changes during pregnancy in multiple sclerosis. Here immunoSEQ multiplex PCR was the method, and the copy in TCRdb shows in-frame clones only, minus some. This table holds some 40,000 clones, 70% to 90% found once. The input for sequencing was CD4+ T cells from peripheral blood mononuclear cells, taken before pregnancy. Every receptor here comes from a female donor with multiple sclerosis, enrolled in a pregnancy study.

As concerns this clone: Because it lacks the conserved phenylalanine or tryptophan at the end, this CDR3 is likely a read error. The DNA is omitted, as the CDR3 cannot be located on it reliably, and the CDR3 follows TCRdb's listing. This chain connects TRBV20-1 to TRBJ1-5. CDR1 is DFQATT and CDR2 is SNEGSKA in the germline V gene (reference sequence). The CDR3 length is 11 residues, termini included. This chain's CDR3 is CSARVGDISRV.

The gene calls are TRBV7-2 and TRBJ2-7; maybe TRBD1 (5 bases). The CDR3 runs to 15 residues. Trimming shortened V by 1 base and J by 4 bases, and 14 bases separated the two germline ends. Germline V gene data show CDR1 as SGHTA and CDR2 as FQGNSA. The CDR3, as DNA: TGTGCCAGCAGCTTAGAGGCCGGACAACCTTACGAGCAGTACTTC. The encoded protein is CASSLEAGQPYEQYF.

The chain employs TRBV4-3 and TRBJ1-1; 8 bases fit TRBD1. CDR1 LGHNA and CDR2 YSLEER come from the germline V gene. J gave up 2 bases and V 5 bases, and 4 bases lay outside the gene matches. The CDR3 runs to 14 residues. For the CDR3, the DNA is TGCGCCAGCAGCTTCAGGGGGCTTAACACTGAAGCTTTCTTT. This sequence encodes CASSFRGLNTEAFF.

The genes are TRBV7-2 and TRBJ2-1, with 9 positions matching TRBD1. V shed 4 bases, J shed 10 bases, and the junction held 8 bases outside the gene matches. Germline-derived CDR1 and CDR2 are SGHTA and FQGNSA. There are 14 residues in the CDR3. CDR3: CASSSTGTGLEQFF. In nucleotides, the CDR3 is TGTGCCAGCAGCTCCACCGGGACAGGGTTGGAGCAGTTCTTC.

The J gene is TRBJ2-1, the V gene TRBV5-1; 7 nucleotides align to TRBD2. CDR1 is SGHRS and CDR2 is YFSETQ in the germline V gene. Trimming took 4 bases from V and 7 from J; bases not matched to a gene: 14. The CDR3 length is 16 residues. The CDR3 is CASSPRRGITGNEQFF. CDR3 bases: TGCGCCAGCAGCCCCCGGCGGGGGATCACCGGGAATGAGCAGTTCTTC.

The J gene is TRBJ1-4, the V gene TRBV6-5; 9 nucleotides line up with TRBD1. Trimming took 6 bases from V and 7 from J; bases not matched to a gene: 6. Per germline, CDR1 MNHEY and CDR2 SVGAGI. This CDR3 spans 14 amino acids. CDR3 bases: TGTGCCAGCAGCCTCGGGACAGGGTCTGAAAAACTGTTTTTT. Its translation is CASSLGTGSEKLFF.

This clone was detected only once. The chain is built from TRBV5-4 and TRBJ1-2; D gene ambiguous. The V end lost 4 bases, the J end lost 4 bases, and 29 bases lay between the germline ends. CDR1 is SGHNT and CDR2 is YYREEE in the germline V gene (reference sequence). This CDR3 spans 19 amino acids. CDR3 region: CASSLSFPSLRTGSYGYTF. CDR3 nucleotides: TGTGCCAGCAGCCTCTCCTTTCCTTCACTTCGCACTGGTTCCTATGGCTACACCTTC.

The CDR3 DNA reads as TGTGCCAGCAGCCCTACCGGACAGGGAACGAACTACGAGCAGTACTTC. Protein: CASSPTGQGTNYEQYF. The chain employs TRBV7-6 and TRBJ2-7; 8 nucleotides line up with TRBD1. The CDR3 is 16 amino acids. Germline V lookup: CDR1 SGHVS, CDR2 FNYEAQ. Losses at the gene ends were 5 bases for V and 3 bases for J; bases not matched to a gene: 12. Based on the CDR3 plus reference TRBV7-6 and TRBJ2-7, the full variable domain is GAGVSQSPRYKVTKRGQDVALRCDPISGHVSLYWYRQALGQGPEFLTYFNYEAQQDKSGLPNDRFSAERPEGSISTLTIQRTEQRDSAMYRCASSPTGQGTNYEQYFGPGTRLTVT.

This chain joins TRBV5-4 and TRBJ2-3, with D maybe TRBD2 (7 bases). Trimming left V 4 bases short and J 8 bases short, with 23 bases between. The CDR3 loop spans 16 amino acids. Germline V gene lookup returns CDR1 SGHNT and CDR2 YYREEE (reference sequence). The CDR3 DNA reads TGTGCCAGCAGCCCGGGGGCCAGCGGGGATCGGGTTACGCAGTATTTT. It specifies CASSPGASGDRVTQYF.

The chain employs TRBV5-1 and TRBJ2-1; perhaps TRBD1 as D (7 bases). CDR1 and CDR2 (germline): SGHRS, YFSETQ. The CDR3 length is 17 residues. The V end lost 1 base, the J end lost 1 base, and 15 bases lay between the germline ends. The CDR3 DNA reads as TGCGCCAGCAGCTTGTATTGGGGGGACAGTTCCTACAATGAGCAGTTCTTC. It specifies CASSLYWGDSSYNEQFF.

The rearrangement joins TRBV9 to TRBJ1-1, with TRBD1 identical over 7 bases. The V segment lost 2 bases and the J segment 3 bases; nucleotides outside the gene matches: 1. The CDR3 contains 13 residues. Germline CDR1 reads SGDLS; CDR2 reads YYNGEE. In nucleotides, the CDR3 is TGTGCCAGCAGCGTGGGACAGCACACTGAAGCTTTCTTT. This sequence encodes CASSVGQHTEAFF.

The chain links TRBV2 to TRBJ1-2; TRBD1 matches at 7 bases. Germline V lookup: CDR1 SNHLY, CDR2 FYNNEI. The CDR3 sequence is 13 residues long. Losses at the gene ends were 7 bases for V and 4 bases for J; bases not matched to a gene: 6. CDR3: CASKTGLTYGYTF. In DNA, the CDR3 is TGTGCCAGCAAGACAGGGCTGACCTATGGCTACACCTTC.

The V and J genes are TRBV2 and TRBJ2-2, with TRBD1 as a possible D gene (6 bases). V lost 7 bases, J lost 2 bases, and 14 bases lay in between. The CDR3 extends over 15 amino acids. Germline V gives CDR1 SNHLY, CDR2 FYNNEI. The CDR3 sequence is CASKGDTRNTGELFF. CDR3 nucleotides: TGTGCCAGCAAGGGGGACACAAGAAACACCGGGGAGCTGTTTTTT.

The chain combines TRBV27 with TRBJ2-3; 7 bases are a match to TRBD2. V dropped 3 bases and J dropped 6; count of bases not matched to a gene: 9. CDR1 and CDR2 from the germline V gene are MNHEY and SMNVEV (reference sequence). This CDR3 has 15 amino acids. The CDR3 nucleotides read TGTGCCAGCAGTTTCTGGGGACTGCGGGGGGATACGCAGTATTTT. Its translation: CASSFWGLRGDTQYF.

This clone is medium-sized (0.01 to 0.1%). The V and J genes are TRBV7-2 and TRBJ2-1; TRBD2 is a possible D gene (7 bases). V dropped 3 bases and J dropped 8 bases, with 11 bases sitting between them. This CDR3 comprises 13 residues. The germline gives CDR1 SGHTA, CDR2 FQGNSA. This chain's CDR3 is CASSFWGGHEQFF. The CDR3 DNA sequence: TGTGCCAGCAGCTTCTGGGGGGGGCATGAGCAGTTCTTC.

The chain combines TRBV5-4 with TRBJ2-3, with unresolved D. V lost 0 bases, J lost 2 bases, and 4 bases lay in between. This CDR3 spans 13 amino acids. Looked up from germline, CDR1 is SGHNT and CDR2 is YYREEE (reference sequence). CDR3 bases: TGTGCCAGCAGCTTGGACTCCACAGATACGCAGTATTTT. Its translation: CASSLDSTDTQYF. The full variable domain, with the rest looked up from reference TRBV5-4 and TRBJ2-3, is ETGVTQSPTHLIKTRGQQVTLRCSSQSGHNTVSWYQQALGQGPQFIFQYYREEENGRGNFPPRFSGLQFPNYSSELNVNALELDDSALYLCASSLDSTDTQYFGPGTRLTVL.

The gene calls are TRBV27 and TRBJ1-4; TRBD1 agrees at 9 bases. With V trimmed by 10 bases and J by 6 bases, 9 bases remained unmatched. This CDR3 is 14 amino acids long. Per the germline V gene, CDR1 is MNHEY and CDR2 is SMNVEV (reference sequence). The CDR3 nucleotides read TGTGCCACCGCCGGGACAGGGACGGATGAAAAACTGTTTTTT. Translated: CATAGTGTDEKLFF.

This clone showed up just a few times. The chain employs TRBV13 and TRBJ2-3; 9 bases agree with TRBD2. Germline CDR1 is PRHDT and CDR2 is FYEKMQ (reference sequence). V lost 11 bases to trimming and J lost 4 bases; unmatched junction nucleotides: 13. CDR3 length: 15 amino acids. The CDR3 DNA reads TGTGCCCAGAGTTCGCGGGGGGGTGGGGCAGATACGCAGTATTTT. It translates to CAQSSRGGGADTQYF. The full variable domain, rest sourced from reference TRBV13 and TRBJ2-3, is AAGVIQSPRHLIKEKRETATLKCYPIPRHDTVYWYQQGPGQDPQFLISFYEKMQSDKGSIPDRFSAQQFSDYHSELNMSSLELGDSALYFCAQSSRGGGADTQYFGPGTRLTVL.

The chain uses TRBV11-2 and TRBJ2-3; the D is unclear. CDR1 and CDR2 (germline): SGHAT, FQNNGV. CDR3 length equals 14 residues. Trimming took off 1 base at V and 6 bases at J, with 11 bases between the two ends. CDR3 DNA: TGTGCCAGCAGCTTAGGGCAGATTGTGGATACGCAGTATTTT. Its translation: CASSLGQIVDTQYF.

CDR3 in DNA: TGTGCCAGCAGTAGAGGACAGGGATCCCCTCAGCCCCAGCATTTT. Translated, it gives CASSRGQGSPQPQHF. The chain links TRBV6-4 to TRBJ1-5; 8 nucleotides agree with TRBD1. V shed 5 bases and J 6 bases; nucleotides not matched to a gene: 9. CDR3 length: 15 residues. Germline V gene lookup returns CDR1 MRHNA and CDR2 SNTAGT.

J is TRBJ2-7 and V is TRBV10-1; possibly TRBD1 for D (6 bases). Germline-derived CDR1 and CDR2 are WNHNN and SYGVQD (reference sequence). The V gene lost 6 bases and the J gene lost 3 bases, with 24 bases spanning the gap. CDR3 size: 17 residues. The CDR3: CASSPGTPGWGGYEQYF. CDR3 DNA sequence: TGCGCCAGCAGCCCTGGGACACCCGGTTGGGGTGGCTACGAGCAGTACTTC.

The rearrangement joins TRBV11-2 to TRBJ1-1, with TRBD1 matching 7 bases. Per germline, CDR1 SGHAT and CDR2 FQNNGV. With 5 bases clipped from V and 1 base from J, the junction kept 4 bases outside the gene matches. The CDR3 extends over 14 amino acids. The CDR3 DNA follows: TGTGCCAGCAGCCCCGGGACAGCGAACACTGAAGCTTTCTTT. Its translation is CASSPGTANTEAFF.

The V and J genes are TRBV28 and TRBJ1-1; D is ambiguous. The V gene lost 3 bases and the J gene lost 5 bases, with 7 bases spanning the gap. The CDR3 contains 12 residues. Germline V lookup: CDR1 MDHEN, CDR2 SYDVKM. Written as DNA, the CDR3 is TGTGCCAGCAGTTTGTCGGGGACTGAAGCTTTCTTT. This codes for CASSLSGTEAFF.

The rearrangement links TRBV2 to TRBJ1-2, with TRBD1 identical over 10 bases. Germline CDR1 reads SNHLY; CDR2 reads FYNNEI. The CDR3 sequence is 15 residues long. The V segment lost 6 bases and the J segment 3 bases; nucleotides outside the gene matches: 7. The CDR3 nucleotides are TGTGCCAGCAGCCCCGGACAGGGGGAGTACTATGGCTACACCTTC. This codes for CASSPGQGEYYGYTF.